One sample yielded the 15 T cell receptor beta chains listed below, sequenced in a study of T cells in Graves' hyperthyroidism and ophthalmopathy. The investigators amplified TCR beta CDR3 regions from RNA transcripts. When the TCR CDR3 underwent first-round RT-PCR, the HTBI primer set was used. TCRdb independently ran MiXCR on the multiplex PCR reads; one entry per CDR3 protein. Among 550,000 to 800,000 distinct CDR3 sequences listed, 15% to 20% were seen once. Sequenced sample: blood. These TCRs come from a man between 18 and 29 years old with Graves' hyperthyroidism.

J is TRBJ2-7 and V is TRBV6-1; 8 positions match TRBD1. Germline assignment: CDR1 MNHNS and CDR2 SASEGT. The CDR3 length is 15 residues. With 5 bases clipped from V and 1 base from J, the junction kept 7 bases outside the gene matches. The CDR3 loop reads CASSPRRGHSYEQYF. In nucleotides, the CDR3 is TGTGCCAGCAGTCCCCGCAGGGGGCATTCCTACGAGCAGTACTTC.

The sample holds many counts of this clonotype. The V call is TRBV4-1, the J call TRBJ2-3, with TRBD2 identical over 10 bases. Germline CDR1 is MGHRA and CDR2 is YSYEKL. V lost 0 bases and J lost 4; bases outside the gene matches: 7. CDR3 size: 17 residues. CDR3 DNA: TGCGCCAGCAGCCAAGAAGGGCTAGCGGGAGTGTCAGATACGCAGTATTTT. Its protein is CASSQEGLAGVSDTQYF.

This clonotype has more than one count but fewer than ten. The V call is TRBV12-3 or TRBV12-4, the J call TRBJ2-6; TRBD2 matches at 9 bases. V lost 2 bases to trimming and J lost 0 bases; unmatched junction nucleotides: 5. The CDR3 consists of 18 residues. CDR3 in DNA: TGTGCCAGCAGTTTACGGCTAGCGGGGTTCTCTGGGGCCAACGTCCTGACTTTC. It codes for CASSLRLAGFSGANVLTF.

This chain joins TRBV11-2 and TRBJ2-7, with 14 bases identical to TRBD2. Per the germline V gene, CDR1 is SGHAT and CDR2 is FQNNGV. This CDR3 has 16 amino acids. Unmatched junction bases numbered 3, after V lost 5 bases and J lost 0 bases. The CDR3 sequence is CASSKGTSGSSYEQYF. The DNA for the CDR3 is TGTGCCAGCAGCAAAGGGACTAGCGGGAGCTCCTACGAGCAGTACTTC.

This clonotype was detected only a few times. This chain links TRBV5-6 with TRBJ1-4; D not resolved. CDR3 length: 16 amino acids. V lost 0 bases, J lost 4 bases, and 13 bases lay in between. The germline CDR1 and CDR2 sequences are SGHDT and YYEEEE. The CDR3 region is CASSLVEGPLNEKLFF. CDR3 bases: TGTGCCAGCAGCTTGGTGGAGGGCCCACTTAATGAAAAACTGTTTTTT.

The chain employs TRBV5-1 and TRBJ2-3; 10 bases align to TRBD1. Germline CDR1 SGHRS, CDR2 YFSETQ. CDR3 size: 16 residues. The V and J ends lost 0 bases and 4 bases, in that order; junction bases with no gene match: 5. DNA of the CDR3: TGCGCCAGCAGCTTGGTGGGACAGGGGAGTTCAGATACGCAGTATTTT. Its protein is CASSLVGQGSSDTQYF.

This clonotype was detected only a few times. The V gene is TRBV7-6, the J gene TRBJ2-2, with 13 positions matching TRBD2. This CDR3 has 16 amino acids. With 4 bases clipped from V and 7 bases from J, the junction kept 6 bases outside the gene matches. Germline values: CDR1 SGHVS, CDR2 FNYEAQ. The CDR3 sequence: CASSSWTSGSGGELFF. CDR3 bases: TGTGCCAGCAGCTCCTGGACTAGCGGGAGCGGCGGGGAGCTGTTTTTT.

As DNA, the CDR3 is TGCAGTGCTATCGAGGGGGGGGCCAACGTCCTGACTTTC. It codes for CSAIEGGANVLTF. This chain links TRBV20-1 with TRBJ2-6; possibly TRBD1 or TRBD2 for D (5 bases each). The V end lost 4 bases, the J end lost 4 bases, and 8 bases lay between the germline ends. Germline CDR1 is DFQATT and CDR2 is SNEGSKA (reference sequence). CDR3 length equals 13 residues.

This clonotype was seen a handful of times. The rearrangement joins TRBV20-1 to TRBJ2-7; 9 positions match TRBD2. Trimming took 6 bases from V and 0 from J; bases not matched to a gene: 12. Looked up from germline, CDR1 is DFQATT and CDR2 is SNEGSKA (reference sequence). This CDR3 has 16 residues. CDR3: CSAPWVAGEASYEQYF. The CDR3 nucleotides are TGCAGTGCCCCATGGGTAGCGGGAGAGGCCTCCTACGAGCAGTACTTC.

This clonotype was observed a few times. The chain employs TRBV6-2 or TRBV6-3 and TRBJ2-7, with TRBD1 matching over 9 bases. This CDR3 comprises 12 residues. Germline values: CDR1 MNHEY, CDR2 SVGEGT. The trim removed 0 bases at V and 9 bases at J, leaving 0 bases unmatched. The CDR3 nucleotides read TGTGCCAGCAGTTACTCGACAGGGGGGCAGTACTTC. It codes for CASSYSTGGQYF.

This clonotype has just a few counts. The chain links TRBV9 to TRBJ1-2, with TRBD1 as a possible D gene (5 bases). The CDR3 spans 13 residues. V lost 6 bases, J lost 5 bases, and 14 bases lay in between. Germline CDR1 is SGDLS and CDR2 is YYNGEE. The CDR3 reads CASNVGEGYGYTF. The CDR3 nucleotides read TGTGCCAGCAACGTGGGGGAGGGGTATGGCTACACCTTC. The full variable domain, with the rest looked up from reference TRBV9 and TRBJ1-2, is DSGVTQTPKHLITATGQRVTLRCSPRSGDLSVYWYQQSLDQGLQFLIQYYNGEERAKGNILERFSAQQFPDLHSELNLSSLELGDSALYFCASNVGEGYGYTFGSGTRLTVV.

This clonotype was seen repeatedly, ten times or more. The DNA of the CDR3 is TGTGCCAGCAAAACGACAGGGTGGGAGACCCAGTACTTC. Translating gives CASKTTGWETQYF. The chain links TRBV11-2 to TRBJ2-5, with 7 positions matching TRBD1. The CDR3 totals 13 residues. V lost 7 bases to trimming and J lost 5 bases; unmatched junction nucleotides: 7. Germline lookup yields CDR1 SGHAT and CDR2 FQNNGV.

This clonotype was seen a handful of times. CDR3 region: CASSLAVTEAFF. CDR3 coding DNA: TGTGCCAGCAGTTTAGCAGTCACTGAAGCTTTCTTT. This chain connects TRBV28 to TRBJ1-1; D unresolved. This CDR3 is built from 12 residues. Trimming left V 2 bases short and J 4 bases short, with 5 bases between. Per the germline V gene, CDR1 is MDHEN and CDR2 is SYDVKM.

The chain employs TRBV11-2 and TRBJ2-1, with TRBD1 as a possible D gene (5 bases). From germline, CDR1 is SGHAT and CDR2 FQNNGV. The germline V and J ends were trimmed by 1 base and 5 bases, with 21 bases remaining between them. The CDR3 is 18 amino acids. CDR3 residues: CASSLVRYLGRTNNEQFF. Here the CDR3 DNA reads TGTGCCAGCAGCTTAGTCCGCTACTTGGGGCGAACTAACAATGAGCAGTTCTTC.

This rearrangement joins TRBV27 to TRBJ2-2; D might be TRBD2 (5 bases). The CDR3 spans 13 residues. Looked up from germline, CDR1 is MNHEY and CDR2 is SMNVEV (reference sequence). V was cut by 1 base and J by 7 bases, with 7 bases left in between. CDR3 sequence: CASSLLRDGELFF. CDR3 nucleotide sequence: TGTGCCAGCAGTTTATTACGGGACGGGGAGCTGTTTTTT.